This entry describes one T cell receptor (beta chain). Data came from immunoSEQ multiplex PCR; TCRdb stores just in-frame clones and leaves some out. Of 70,000 to 95,000 clones detected, approximately 90% appear once; the ten largest clones hold around 2.6%. The entry originates in a study of blood T cell repertoires in COVID-19. CDR3 length equals 12 residues. Looked up from germline, CDR1 is MDHEN and CDR2 is SYDVKM. Trimming took 8 bases from V and 4 from J, leaving 9 bases between them. This TCR derives from a man over 45 with COVID-19, enrolled during active disease. The J gene is TRBJ1-5, the V gene TRBV28, with D perhaps TRBD1 (6 bases). The sequenced sample was peripheral blood. Here the CDR3 DNA reads TGTGCCAGCGGACAGTCTAATCAGCCCCAGCATTTT. It translates to CASGQSNQPQHF.